Shown below are 7 T cell receptor beta chains from a single sample sequenced in a study of cytomegalovirus exposure and HLA in healthy donors. Profiled with immunoSEQ multiplex PCR; TCRdb holds only in-frame clones, not every one. The sample includes over 50,000 clones, about 92% seen only once; the top ten take less than 6%. The sequencing sample was made of PBMCs. The receptors derive from a man aged 18-30 years in good health and CMV-seropositive.

The CDR3 protein is CASSITTGGTGELFF. In DNA form, the CDR3 reads TGTGCCAGTAGTATTACGACAGGGGGAACCGGGGAGCTGTTTTTT. This chain connects TRBV19 to TRBJ2-2; 9 positions match TRBD1. Germline CDR1 LNHDA, CDR2 SQIVND (reference sequence). V was clipped by 3 bases and J by 5 bases; unmatched bases: 4. The CDR3 contains 15 residues.

This clone was detected only a few times. The V and J genes are TRBV11-2 and TRBJ2-3, with TRBD1 matching 11 bases. Germline V gene data show CDR1 as SGHAT and CDR2 as FQNNGV. The CDR3 is 17 residues long. Trimming took 0 bases from V and 6 from J; bases not matched to a gene: 8. DNA for the CDR3: TGTGCCAGCAGCTTAGAGACGGACAGGGGGCGCCGGGATACGCAGTATTTT. This translates into CASSLETDRGRRDTQYF.

The chain has TRBV7-9 and TRBJ2-7, with D unresolved. The CDR3 runs 14 residues. Germline V gives CDR1 SEHNR, CDR2 FQNEAQ (reference sequence). With 1 base removed from V and 4 bases from J, the gap between germline ends came to 11 bases. Here the CDR3 reads CASSLELSPYEQYF. The DNA of the CDR3 is TGTGCCAGCAGCTTAGAACTGTCCCCATACGAGCAGTACTTC.

The V call is TRBV6-1, the J call TRBJ1-1, with D unresolved. Germline CDR1 and CDR2: MNHNS and SASEGT. This CDR3 contains 13 residues. V was cut by 6 bases and J by 1 base, with 9 bases left in between. The CDR3 protein is CASRITRNTEAFF. For the CDR3, the DNA is TGTGCCAGCAGGATAACAAGGAACACTGAAGCTTTCTTT.

The chain joins TRBV10-3 to TRBJ2-7, with TRBD2 matching 8 bases. With V trimmed by 5 bases and J by 2 bases, 8 bases remained unmatched. The CDR3 runs to 15 residues. Germline values: CDR1 ENHRY, CDR2 SYGVKD. CDR3 sequence reads: CAISLSAGATYEQYF. CDR3 sequence (DNA): TGTGCCATCAGTTTATCAGCGGGAGCCACCTACGAGCAGTACTTC.

The V gene is TRBV28, the J gene TRBJ2-1; the D gene is possibly TRBD1 (5 bases). The V gene's germline CDR1 is MDHEN and CDR2 SYDVKM. The V end was cut by 4 bases, the J end by 2 bases, with 21 bases between. The CDR3 totals 18 residues. CDR3 sequence (DNA): TGTGCCAGCAGTTCCCTACTAAAACAGGTGCTGACCTACAATGAGCAGTTCTTC. Encoded protein: CASSSLLKQVLTYNEQFF. The whole variable domain, filled in from reference TRBV28 and TRBJ2-1, reads DVKVTQSSRYLVKRTGEKVFLECVQDMDHENMFWYRQDPGLGLRLIYFSYDVKMKEKGDIPEGYSVSREKKERFSLILESASTNQTSMYLCASSSLLKQVLTYNEQFFGPGTRLTVL.

This chain connects TRBV11-2 to TRBJ2-5, with unresolved D. This CDR3 is 14 amino acids long. The V gene's germline CDR1 is SGHAT and CDR2 FQNNGV. Deletions cut 5 bases from V and 2 bases from J, with 12 bases between. CDR3 DNA sequence: TGTGCCAGCAGCCAGGTTGGCAGACAAGAGACCCAGTACTTC. Translated: CASSQVGRQETQYF.